This T cell receptor beta chain was found in a study of T cell repertoires in ileal Crohn's disease. Looking at the study overall: Biopsies of the neoterminal ileum at postoperative colonoscopy form M6 samples. General study results and limits: Active smokers at surgery had more clonal expansions than non-smokers. Endoscopy was done a median approximately seven months after surgery.

Each sample's TCRB immunosequencing used 450 to 550 nanograms of biopsy DNA. Profiled with immunoSEQ multiplex PCR; TCRdb holds only in-frame clones, not every one. The table includes about 62,000 clones, less than 90% detected once. The CDR3 length is 16 residues. Trimming removed 6 bases from V and 8 bases from J, with 24 bases in between. The germline V gene encodes CDR1 SGHNT and CDR2 YYREEE (reference sequence). Specified time point: neoterminal ileum biopsy at postoperative endoscopy, about 6 months after surgery. This clone was found once. Its antigen is as yet unknown. Input material: ileal tissue. The chain carries TRBV5-4 and TRBJ1-3, with D perhaps matching TRBD1 (5 bases). This sequence originates from an adult with Crohn's disease. The CDR3 DNA is TGTGCCAGCACCCTTCGCTCCGGGGGAGTCGGAGACACCATATATTTT. Translating gives CASTLRSGGVGDTIYF.